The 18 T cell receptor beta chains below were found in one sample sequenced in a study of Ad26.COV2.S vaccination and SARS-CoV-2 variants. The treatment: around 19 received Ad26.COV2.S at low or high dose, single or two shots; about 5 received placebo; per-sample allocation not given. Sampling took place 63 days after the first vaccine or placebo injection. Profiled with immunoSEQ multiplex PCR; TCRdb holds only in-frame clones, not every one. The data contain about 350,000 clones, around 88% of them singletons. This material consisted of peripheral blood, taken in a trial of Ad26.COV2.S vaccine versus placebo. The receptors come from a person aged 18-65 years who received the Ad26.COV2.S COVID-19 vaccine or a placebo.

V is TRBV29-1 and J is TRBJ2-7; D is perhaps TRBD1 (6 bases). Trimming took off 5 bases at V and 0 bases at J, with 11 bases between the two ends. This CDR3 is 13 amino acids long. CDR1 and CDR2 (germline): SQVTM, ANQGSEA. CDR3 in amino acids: CSVLTGVSYEQYF. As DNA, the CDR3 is TGCAGCGTTCTGACAGGTGTCTCCTACGAGCAGTACTTC.

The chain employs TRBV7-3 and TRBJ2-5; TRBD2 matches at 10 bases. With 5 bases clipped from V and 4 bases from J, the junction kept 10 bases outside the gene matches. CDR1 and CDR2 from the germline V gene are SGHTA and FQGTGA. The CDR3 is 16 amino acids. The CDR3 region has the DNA TGTGCCAGCAGCGCCGTGGTTAGCGGGGGGCCAGAGACCCAGTACTTC. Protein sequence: CASSAVVSGGPETQYF.

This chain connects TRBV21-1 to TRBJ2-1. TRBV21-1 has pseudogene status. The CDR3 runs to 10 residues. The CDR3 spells CASSRNEQFF. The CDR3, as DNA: TGTGCCAGCAGCAGAAATGAGCAGTTCTTC.

This CDR3 is CASSYGTPAYEQYF. The CDR3 bases are TGTGCCAGCAGTTACGGGACACCAGCCTACGAGCAGTACTTC. The chain combines TRBV6-2 or TRBV6-3 with TRBJ2-7, with D maybe TRBD1 (6 bases). The CDR3 has 14 residues. The V end was cut by 2 bases, the J end by 2 bases, with 10 bases between. Germline V gene data show CDR1 as MNHEY and CDR2 as SVGEGT.

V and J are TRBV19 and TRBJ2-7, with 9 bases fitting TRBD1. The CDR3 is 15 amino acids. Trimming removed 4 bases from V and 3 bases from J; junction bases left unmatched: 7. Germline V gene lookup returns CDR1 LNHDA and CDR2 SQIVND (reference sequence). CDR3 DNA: TGTGCCAGTAGTAGGCTGACAGGGGGAAACTACGAGCAGTACTTC. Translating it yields CASSRLTGGNYEQYF.

The CDR3 protein is CASSDEGLSNQPQHF. CDR3 DNA: TGTGCCAGCAGTGACGAAGGACTTAGCAATCAGCCCCAGCATTTT. The chain couples TRBV2 to TRBJ1-5; no definite D call. Per germline, CDR1 SNHLY and CDR2 FYNNEI. The germline V and J ends were trimmed by 3 bases and 0 bases, with 9 bases remaining between them. This CDR3 is 15 amino acids long.

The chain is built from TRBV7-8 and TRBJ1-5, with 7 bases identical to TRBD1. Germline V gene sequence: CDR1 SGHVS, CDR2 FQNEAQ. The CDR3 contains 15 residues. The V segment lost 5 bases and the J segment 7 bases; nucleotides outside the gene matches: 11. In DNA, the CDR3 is TGTGCCAGCAGCCTGACAGGGCGGGATAGACAGCCCCAGCATTTT. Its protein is CASSLTGRDRQPQHF.

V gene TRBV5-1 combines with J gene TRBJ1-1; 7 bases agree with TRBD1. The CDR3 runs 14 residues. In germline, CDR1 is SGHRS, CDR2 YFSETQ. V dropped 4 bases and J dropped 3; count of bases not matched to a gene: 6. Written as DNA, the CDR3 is TGCGCCAGCAGCCCGGGGACAGCTCACACTGAAGCTTTCTTT. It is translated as CASSPGTAHTEAFF.

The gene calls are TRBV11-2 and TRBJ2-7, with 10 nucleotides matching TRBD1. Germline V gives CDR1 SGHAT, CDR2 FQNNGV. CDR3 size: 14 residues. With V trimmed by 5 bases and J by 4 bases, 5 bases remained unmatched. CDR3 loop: CASSRWDRGYEQYF. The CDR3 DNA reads TGTGCCAGCAGCCGTTGGGACAGGGGTTACGAGCAGTACTTC.

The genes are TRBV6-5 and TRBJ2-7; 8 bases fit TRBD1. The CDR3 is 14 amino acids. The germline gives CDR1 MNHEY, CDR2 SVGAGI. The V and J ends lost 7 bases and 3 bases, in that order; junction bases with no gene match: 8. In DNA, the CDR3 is TGTGCCAGCACTTCAGGGGGGACAGGCTACGAGCAGTACTTC. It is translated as CASTSGGTGYEQYF.

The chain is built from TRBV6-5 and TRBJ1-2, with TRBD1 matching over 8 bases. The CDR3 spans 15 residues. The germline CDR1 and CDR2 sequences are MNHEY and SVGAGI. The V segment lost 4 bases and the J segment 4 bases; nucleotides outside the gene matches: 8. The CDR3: CASSLRRGTGYGYTF. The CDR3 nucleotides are TGTGCCAGCAGTTTGCGCCGGGGGACAGGCTATGGCTACACCTTC.

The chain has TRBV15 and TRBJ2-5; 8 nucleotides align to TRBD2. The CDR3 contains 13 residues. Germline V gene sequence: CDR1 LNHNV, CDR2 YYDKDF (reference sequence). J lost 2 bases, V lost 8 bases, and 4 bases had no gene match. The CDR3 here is CATQSGSQETQYF. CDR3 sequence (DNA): TGTGCCACCCAAAGCGGGAGTCAAGAGACCCAGTACTTC.

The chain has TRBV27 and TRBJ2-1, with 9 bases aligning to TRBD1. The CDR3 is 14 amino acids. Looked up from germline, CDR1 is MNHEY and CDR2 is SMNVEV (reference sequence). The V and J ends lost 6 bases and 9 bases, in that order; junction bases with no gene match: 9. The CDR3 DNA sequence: TGTGCCAGCAGGGGACAGGGTAGAAGTAGTGAGCAGTTCTTC. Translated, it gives CASRGQGRSSEQFF.

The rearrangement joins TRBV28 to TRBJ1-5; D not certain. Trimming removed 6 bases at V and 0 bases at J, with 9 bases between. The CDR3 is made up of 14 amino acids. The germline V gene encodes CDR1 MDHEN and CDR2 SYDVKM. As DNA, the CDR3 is TGTGCCAGCAGGCCTCGGAGTAGCAATCAGCCCCAGCATTTT. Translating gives CASRPRSSNQPQHF.

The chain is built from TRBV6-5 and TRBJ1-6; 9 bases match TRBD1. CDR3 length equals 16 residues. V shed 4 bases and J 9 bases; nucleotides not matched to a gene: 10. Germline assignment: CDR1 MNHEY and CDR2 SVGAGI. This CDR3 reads CASSSSPGTGFSPLHF. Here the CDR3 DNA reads TGTGCCAGCAGTTCATCCCCCGGGACAGGGTTTTCACCCCTCCACTTT.

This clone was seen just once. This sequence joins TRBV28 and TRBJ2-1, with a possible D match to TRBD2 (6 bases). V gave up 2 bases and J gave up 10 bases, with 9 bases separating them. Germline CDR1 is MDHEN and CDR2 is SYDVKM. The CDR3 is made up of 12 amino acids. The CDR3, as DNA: TGTGCCAGCAGTTTAAGGGCGGGGGAGCAGTTCTTC. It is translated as CASSLRAGEQFF.

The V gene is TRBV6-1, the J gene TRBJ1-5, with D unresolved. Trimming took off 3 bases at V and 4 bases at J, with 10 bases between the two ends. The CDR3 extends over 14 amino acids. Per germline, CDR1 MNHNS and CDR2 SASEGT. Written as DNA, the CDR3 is TGTGCCAGCAGTGAGGGTTGGCCGAATCAGCCCCAGCATTTT. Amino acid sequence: CASSEGWPNQPQHF.

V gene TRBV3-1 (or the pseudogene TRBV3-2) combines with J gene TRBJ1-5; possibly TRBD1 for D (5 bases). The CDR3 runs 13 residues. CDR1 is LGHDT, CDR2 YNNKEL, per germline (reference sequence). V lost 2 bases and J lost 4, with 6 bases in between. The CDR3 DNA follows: TGTGCCAGCAGCCAACAGGGTAATCAGCCCCAGCATTTT. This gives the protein CASSQQGNQPQHF.